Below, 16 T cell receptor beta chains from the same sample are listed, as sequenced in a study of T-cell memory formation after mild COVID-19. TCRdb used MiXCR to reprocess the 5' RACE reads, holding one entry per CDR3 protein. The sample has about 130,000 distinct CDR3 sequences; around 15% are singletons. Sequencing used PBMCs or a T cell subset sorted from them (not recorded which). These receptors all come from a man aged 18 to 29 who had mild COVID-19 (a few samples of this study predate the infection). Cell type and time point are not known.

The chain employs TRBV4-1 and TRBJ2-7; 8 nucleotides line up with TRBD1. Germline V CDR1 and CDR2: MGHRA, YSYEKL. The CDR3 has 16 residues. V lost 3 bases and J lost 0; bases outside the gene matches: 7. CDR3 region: CASSQLGTGSSYEQYF. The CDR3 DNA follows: TGCGCCAGCAGCCAGTTAGGGACAGGTAGCTCCTACGAGCAGTACTTC.

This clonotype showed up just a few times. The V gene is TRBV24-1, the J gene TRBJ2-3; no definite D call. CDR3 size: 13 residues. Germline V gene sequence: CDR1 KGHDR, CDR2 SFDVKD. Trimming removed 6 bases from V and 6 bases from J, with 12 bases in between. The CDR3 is CATSMPSGDTQYF. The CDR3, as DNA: TGTGCCACCAGTATGCCCTCTGGGGATACGCAGTATTTT.

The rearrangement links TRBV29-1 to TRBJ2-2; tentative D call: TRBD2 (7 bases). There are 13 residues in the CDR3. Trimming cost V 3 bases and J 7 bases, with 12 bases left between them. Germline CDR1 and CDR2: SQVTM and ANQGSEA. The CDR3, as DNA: TGCAGCGTTGATAGGGGGGGCAACGGGGAGCTGTTTTTT. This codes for CSVDRGGNGELFF.

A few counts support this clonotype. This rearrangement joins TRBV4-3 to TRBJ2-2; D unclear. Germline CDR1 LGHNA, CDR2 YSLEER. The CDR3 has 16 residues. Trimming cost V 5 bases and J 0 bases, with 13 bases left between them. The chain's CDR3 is CASSEGPQTNTGELFF. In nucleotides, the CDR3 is TGCGCCAGCAGCGAAGGACCTCAAACGAACACCGGGGAGCTGTTTTTT.

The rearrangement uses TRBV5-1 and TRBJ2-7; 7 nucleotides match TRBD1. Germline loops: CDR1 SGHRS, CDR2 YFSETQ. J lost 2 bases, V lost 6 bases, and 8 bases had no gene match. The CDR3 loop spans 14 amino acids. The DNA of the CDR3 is TGCGCCAGCAACTTAGGGGGCGGCACCTACGAGCAGTACTTC. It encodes CASNLGGGTYEQYF.

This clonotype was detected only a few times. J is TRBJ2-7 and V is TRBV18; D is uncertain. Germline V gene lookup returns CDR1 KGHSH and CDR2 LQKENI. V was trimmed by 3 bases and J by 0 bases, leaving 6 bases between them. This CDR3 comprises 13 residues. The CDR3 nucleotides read TGTGCCAGCTCACCCTATCGCTCCTACGAGCAGTACTTC. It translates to CASSPYRSYEQYF.

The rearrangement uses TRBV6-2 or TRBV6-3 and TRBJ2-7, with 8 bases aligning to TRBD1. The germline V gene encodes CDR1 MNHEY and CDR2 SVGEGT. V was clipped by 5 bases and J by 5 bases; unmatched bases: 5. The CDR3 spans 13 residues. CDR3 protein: CASSGQGGNEQYV. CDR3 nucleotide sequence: TGTGCCAGCAGTGGACAGGGTGGGAACGAGCAGTACGTC.

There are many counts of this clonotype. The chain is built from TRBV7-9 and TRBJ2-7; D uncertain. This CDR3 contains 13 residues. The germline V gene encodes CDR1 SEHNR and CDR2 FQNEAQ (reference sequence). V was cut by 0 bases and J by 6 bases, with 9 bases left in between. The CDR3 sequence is CASSLAVVSEQYF. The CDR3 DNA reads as TGTGCCAGCAGCTTAGCTGTGGTGAGCGAGCAGTACTTC.

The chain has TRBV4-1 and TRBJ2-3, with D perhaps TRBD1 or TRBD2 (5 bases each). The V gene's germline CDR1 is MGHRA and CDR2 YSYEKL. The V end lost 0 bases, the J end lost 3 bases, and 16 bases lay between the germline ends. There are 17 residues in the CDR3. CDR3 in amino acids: CASSQDSVAGRTDTQYF. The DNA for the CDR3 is TGCGCCAGCAGCCAAGACTCCGTGGCAGGGAGAACAGATACGCAGTATTTT.

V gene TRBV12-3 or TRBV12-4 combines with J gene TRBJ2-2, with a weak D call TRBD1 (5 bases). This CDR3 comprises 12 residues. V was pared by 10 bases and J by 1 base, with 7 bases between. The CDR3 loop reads CAMTENTGELFF. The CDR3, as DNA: TGTGCCATGACAGAGAACACCGGGGAGCTGTTTTTT.

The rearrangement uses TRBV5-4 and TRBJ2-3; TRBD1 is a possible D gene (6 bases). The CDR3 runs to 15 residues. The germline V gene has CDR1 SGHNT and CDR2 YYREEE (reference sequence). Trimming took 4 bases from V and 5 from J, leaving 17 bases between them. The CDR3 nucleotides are TGTGCCAGCAGCCAGGGGCCAGTAGACAAAGATACGCAGTATTTT. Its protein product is CASSQGPVDKDTQYF.

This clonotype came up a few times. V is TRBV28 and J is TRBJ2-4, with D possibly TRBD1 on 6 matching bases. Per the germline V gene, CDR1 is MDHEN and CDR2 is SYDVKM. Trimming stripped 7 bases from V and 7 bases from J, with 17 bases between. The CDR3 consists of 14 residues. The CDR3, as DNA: TGTGCCAGCACGTCGTCCGGACAGTTTAACATTCAGTACTTC. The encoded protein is CASTSSGQFNIQYF.

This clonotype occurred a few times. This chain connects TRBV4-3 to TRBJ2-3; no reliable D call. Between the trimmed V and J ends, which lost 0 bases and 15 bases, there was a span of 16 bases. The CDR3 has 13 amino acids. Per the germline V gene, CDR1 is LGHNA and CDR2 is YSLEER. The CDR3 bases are TGCGCCAGCAGCCAAGAGGAAGGGTCCCGGCGTTATTTT. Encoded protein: CASSQEEGSRRYF.

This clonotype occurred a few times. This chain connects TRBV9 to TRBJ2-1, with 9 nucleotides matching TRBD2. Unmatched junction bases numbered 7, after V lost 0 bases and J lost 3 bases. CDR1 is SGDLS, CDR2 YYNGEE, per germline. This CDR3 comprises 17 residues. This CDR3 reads CASSVVALAGYYNEQFF. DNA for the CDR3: TGTGCCAGCAGCGTAGTGGCACTAGCGGGCTACTACAATGAGCAGTTCTTC.

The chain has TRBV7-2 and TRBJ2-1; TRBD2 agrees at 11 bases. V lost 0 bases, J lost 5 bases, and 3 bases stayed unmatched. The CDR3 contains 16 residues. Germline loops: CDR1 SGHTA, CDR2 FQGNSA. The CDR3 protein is CASSLAGTSGNNEQFF. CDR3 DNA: TGTGCCAGCAGCTTAGCAGGGACTAGCGGCAACAATGAGCAGTTCTTC.

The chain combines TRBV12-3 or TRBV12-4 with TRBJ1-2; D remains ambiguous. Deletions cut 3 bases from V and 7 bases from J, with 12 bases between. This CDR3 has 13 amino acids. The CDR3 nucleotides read TGTGCCAGCAGTTTTGGACGCCTAAGTGGCTACACCTTC. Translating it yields CASSFGRLSGYTF.